This T cell receptor beta chain was recovered during a study of read filtering for tumor transcriptome and immune sequencing. Looking at the study overall: R-ISS stage counts were 8 or 9 for I, 15 to 20 for II, roughly seven for III. After DNase treatment, RNA was made into whole-transcriptome libraries.

Molecular barcoded adaptors covering alpha/delta and beta/gamma chains were used on roughly 370 ng RNA. TCRdb recomputed calls from the reads with MiXCR, one row per CDR3 protein. This sample carries over 90,000 distinct CDR3 sequences, roughly a fifth of them seen once, and the ten largest clones take over 10%. In its sample, this clonotype was seen many times. No antigen is known for it. General study points: RNA-seq captured clonotypes less deeply and reliably than IR-seq.

This CDR3 contains 16 residues. Germline trimming cut 2 bases from V and 0 bases from J; bases unmatched to any gene: 3. Sample: a population of CD138-negative cells sorted from bone marrow. The V gene is TRBV23-1, the J gene TRBJ2-2, with TRBD1 matching 7 bases. TRBV23-1 is placed among ORFs of uncertain function. The TCR comes from a donor at least 40 years old with multiple myeloma. In nucleotides, the CDR3 is TGCGCCAGCAGTCAAAGGGGGCCGTCGAACACCGGGGAGCTGTTTTTT. It encodes CASSQRGPSNTGELFF.